This TCR beta chain was found in a study of T cells expressing NK-cell markers. Germline CDR1 and CDR2: LNHNV and YYDKDF (reference sequence). The CDR3 spans 15 residues. TCRdb re-called the 5' RACE reads; one entry per CDR3 protein, DNA not given. This specimen shows about 460,000 distinct CDR3 sequences; the ten leading clones hold over 1.3%. The chain links TRBV15 to TRBJ2-3; there is no DNA to check the TCRdb D call of TRBD2. The receptor's source is a woman aged 45-60 years in good health. The material sequenced was blood T cells: a sorted CD56 or NKG2C T cell subset, CD4+ or CD8+ T cells, or bulk PBMC T cells (not recorded which). The CDR3 sequence is CATTLSGRGTDTQYF.